This T cell receptor beta chain was found in a study of T cells of healthy individuals (dated by TCRdb to between 2017 and 2018). CDR1 DFQATT and CDR2 SNEGSKA are derived from the germline V gene (reference sequence). Relative to germline, V is missing 5 bases and J is missing 5 bases, with 8 bases of the junction outside any gene match. From the cysteine up to the phenylalanine, the CDR3 has a length of 14 residues. The only DNA kept is the CDR3, 42 bases in frame from the first base. Of note for this clonotype: Its antigen has not been determined. No clone much larger than this one lies a single base away; base qualities are absent.

The library came from 5' RACE. TCRdb records Illumina MiSeq as the sequencer. TCRdb reworked the public reads: Q25 trimming with fastp, MiXCR clone assembly, productive beta chains retained. CDR3 protein sequences are deduplicated, and each keeps its most common genes and DNA. This sample gives about 96,000 distinct CDR3 sequences in total; roughly 15% of them show up just once. The ten largest clonotypes hold approximately 5.7% of the sample. The chain is assembled from TRBV20-1 and TRBJ2-4; a stretch of 8 junction bases matches TRBD2. This clonotype originated in a human donor in good health. The sequenced DNA: TGCAGTGCTGGCAGCGGGAGCGGGGAAAACATTCAGTACTTC. Its product reads: CSAGSGSGENIQYF.